This TCR beta chain was obtained from a study of OX40 agonist ivuxolimab in advanced cancers. Background for the entire study: Ivuxolimab was an agonistic, fully human IgG2 monoclonal antibody directed against OX40 (CD134), a costimulatory receptor. Intravenous ivuxolimab was administered to patients every 2 weeks at six dose levels: 0.01, 0.1, 0.3, 1.5, 3 and 10 mg/kg. Of the roughly 52 dose-escalation patients, hepatocellular carcinoma was present in 19, melanoma in roughly 15, renal cell carcinoma in 9 and head and neck cancer in 9. A male proportion of 82.7% and a mean age of roughly 58 years, ranging from about 20 to 80, were recorded for the dose-escalation cohort. Patients were allowed to have had prior anti-PD-1, anti-PD-L1 or anti-CTLA-4 therapy, and roughly 40% of the dose-escalation patients had been treated with checkpoint inhibitors. Partial responses occurred in three dose-escalation patients: two with cutaneous melanoma and one with hepatocellular carcinoma. The point of sequencing TCRbeta in the periphery was to test whether ivuxolimab changed TCR sequence diversity and drove clonal T-cell expansion. The paper describes the monotherapy dose-escalation part (N of about 54 patients) of the phase I trial of ivuxolimab. The investigation overall reported the following: At doses of 0.1 to 3.0 mg/kg, clonal expansion of both CD4+ and CD8+ blood T cells was observed from baseline to week 6. In partial responders in the 0.1-3.0 mg/kg groups, normalized peripheral clonal expansion was found to be among the lowest, especially among CD8+ T cells. Low levels of normalized T-cell clonal expansion were also seen in some patients who did not respond. The antigen specificity of the clonally expanded peripheral T cells was not determined. On average, CD8+ T cells showed more expanded clones than CD4+ T cells after ivuxolimab.

For this clone: It has no known antigen specificity. Nothing much larger sits one base from this clone, and base qualities are not available.

For sequencing of the TCRbeta CDR3 region, genomic DNA was extracted from the sorted cells. The immunoSEQ Assay was used to sequence the TCRbeta CDR3 regions. TCRdb stores this immuneACCESS table with in-frame sequences only. Part of the clones is absent; in the studies checked, under half of the shortfall reflects unresolved V genes, and no reason is known for the rest. Within this sample are around 56,000 clones, with roughly three quarters of them counted one time only. About 1.2% of the sample comes from the top ten. The trial excluded patients who had a history of autoimmune disease or were on systemic immunosuppression. Peripheral blood for TCR sequencing was collected from all dose cohorts at baseline, on cycle 4 day 1, and on cycle 7 day 1. The samples were drawn from a first-in-human, open-label, multicenter phase I dose-escalation trial of ivuxolimab. Adults with locally advanced or metastatic head and neck squamous cell, hepatocellular, melanoma or renal cell carcinoma were enrolled in the trial. Before TCR sequencing, CD4+ T cells and CD8+ T cells from peripheral blood were sorted into separate populations.

Relative to germline, V is 3 bases shorter and J is 0 bases shorter, with 13 bases between their ends. Measured from the cysteine to the phenylalanine, the CDR3 is 16 residues long. The read is trimmed to its CDR3 DNA, 48 bases read in frame from base 1. The germline V gene (reference sequence) supplies CDR1 SEHNR and CDR2 FQNEAQ. The chain was built from TRBV7-9 and TRBJ2-3; no D gene can be assigned with confidence. This sequence originates from an adult with an advanced solid tumor such as melanoma, head and neck, liver or kidney cancer. The material was CD4+ or CD8+ T cells sorted from blood, obtained in a trial of the OX40 agonist ivuxolimab. This receptor carries the CDR3 CASSLYGFGSTDTQYF. The DNA reads as follows: TGTGCCAGCAGCTTGTATGGGTTTGGTAGCACAGATACGCAGTATTTT.